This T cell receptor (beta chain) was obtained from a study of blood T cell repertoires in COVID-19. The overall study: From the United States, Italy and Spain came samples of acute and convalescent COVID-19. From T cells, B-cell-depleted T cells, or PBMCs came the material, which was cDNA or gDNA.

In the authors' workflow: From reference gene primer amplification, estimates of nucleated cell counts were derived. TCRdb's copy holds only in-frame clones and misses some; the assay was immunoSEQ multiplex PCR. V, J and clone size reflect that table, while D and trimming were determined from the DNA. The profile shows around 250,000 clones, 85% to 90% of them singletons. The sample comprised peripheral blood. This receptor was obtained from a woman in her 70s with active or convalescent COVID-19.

The CDR3 is CATSDVTGASYEQYF. The CDR3 DNA reads TGTGCCACCAGTGATGTGACAGGGGCCTCCTACGAGCAGTACTTC. The chain uses TRBV24-1 and TRBJ2-7, with 8 bases aligning to TRBD1. The CDR3 consists of 15 residues. After removal of 3 bases from V and 0 bases from J, the junction contained 3 bases not matched to a gene. CDR1 is KGHDR, CDR2 SFDVKD, per germline.